The present T cell receptor beta chain was sequenced within a study of a mutant IDH1 vaccine in newly diagnosed glioma. The time point is: week 5, during vaccination. Topical imiquimod accompanied each vaccine dose, which consisted of 300 ug of mutant IDH1 20-mer peptide. Data came from immunoSEQ multiplex PCR; TCRdb stores just in-frame clones and leaves some out. The sample records around 25,000 clones, 79% being singletons. The germline V and J ends were trimmed by 4 bases and 9 bases, with 12 bases remaining between them. Germline V gene sequence: CDR1 LGHNA, CDR2 YNFKEQ. The length of the CDR3 is 13 residues. On this clone: What it binds is not known.

The chain recombines TRBV4-2 with TRBJ2-2, with a possible D match to TRBD2 (5 bases). The sequences come from PBMCs, collected from a glioma patient whose treatment included an IDH1 peptide vaccine. The sequence was obtained from a man aged 35-49 years with glioma. Some clones in this sample may be carry-over from other donors' samples. The CDR3 nucleotides are TGTGCCAGCAGCCTTGGAGCGGCCCGGGAGCTGTTTTTT. Encoded protein: CASSLGAARELFF.